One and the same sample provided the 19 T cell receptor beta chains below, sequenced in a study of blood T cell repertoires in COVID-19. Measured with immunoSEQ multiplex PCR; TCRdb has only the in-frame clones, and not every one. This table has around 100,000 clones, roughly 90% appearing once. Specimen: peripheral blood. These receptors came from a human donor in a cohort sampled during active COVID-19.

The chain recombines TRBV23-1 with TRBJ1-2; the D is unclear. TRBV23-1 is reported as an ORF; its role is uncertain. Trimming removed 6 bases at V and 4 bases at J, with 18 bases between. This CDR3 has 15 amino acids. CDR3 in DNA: TGCGCCAGCAGACCCTATAGAGTTTCGGGCTATGGCTACACCTTC. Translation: CASRPYRVSGYGYTF.

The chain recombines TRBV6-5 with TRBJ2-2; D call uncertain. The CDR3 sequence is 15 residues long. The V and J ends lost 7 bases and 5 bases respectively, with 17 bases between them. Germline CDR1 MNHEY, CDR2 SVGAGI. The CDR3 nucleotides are TGTGCCAGCACCCCGACGGCATTCGGGACCGGGGAGCTGTTTTTT. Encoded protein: CASTPTAFGTGELFF.

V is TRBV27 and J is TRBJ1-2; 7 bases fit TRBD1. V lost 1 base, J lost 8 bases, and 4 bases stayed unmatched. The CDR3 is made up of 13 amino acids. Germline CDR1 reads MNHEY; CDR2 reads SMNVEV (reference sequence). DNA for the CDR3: TGTGCCAGCAGTTTATTGACAGGGAGAGGCTACACCTTC. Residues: CASSLLTGRGYTF.

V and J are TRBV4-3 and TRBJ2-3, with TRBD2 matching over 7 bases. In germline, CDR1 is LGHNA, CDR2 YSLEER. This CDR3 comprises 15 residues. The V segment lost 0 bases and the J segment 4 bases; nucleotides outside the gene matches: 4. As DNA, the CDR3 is TGCGCCAGCAGCCAAGAGGGACGGGGGGCAGATACGCAGTATTTT. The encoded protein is CASSQEGRGADTQYF.

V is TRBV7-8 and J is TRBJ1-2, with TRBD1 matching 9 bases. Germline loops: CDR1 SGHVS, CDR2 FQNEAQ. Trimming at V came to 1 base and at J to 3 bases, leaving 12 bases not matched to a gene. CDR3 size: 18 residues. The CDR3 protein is CASSLVGTGLISDYGYTF. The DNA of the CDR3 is TGTGCCAGCAGCTTAGTCGGGACAGGGCTGATTTCCGACTATGGCTACACCTTC.

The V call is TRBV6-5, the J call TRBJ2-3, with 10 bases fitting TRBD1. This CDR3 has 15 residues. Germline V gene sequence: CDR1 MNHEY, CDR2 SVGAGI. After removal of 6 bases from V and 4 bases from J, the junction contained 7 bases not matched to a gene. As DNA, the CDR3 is TGTGCCAGCAGGACAGGGGGCGCAGGGGCAGATACGCAGTATTTT. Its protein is CASRTGGAGADTQYF.

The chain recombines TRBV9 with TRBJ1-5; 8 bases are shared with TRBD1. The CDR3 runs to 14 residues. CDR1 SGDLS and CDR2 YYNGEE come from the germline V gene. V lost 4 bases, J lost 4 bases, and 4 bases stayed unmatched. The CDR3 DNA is TGTGCCAGCAGCTCAGACAGGGGAAATCAGCCCCAGCATTTT. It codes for CASSSDRGNQPQHF.

CDR3 sequence: CASSLAGVPGELFF. In nucleotides, the CDR3 is TGTGCCAGCAGCTTGGCCGGGGTACCCGGGGAGCTGTTTTTT. The chain recombines TRBV5-4 with TRBJ2-2, with D perhaps matching TRBD2 (5 bases). CDR1 is SGHNT, CDR2 YYREEE, per germline (reference sequence). The CDR3 is 14 residues long. V was trimmed by 0 bases and J by 6 bases, leaving 9 bases between them.

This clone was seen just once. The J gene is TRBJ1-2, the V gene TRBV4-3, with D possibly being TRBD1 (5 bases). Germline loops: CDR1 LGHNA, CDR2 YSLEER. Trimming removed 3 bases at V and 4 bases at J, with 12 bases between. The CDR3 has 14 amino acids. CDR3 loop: CASSHQLDSYGYTF. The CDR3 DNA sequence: TGCGCCAGCAGCCACCAACTCGACAGCTATGGCTACACCTTC.

CDR3 in DNA: TGCGCCAGCAGCCTAATCCTAGCGGGAGGAGGAGAGACCCAGTACTTC. Protein product: CASSLILAGGGETQYF. The chain employs TRBV5-1 and TRBJ2-5; 11 nucleotides align to TRBD2. Looked up from germline, CDR1 is SGHRS and CDR2 is YFSETQ. The V segment lost 4 bases and the J segment 4 bases; nucleotides outside the gene matches: 9. There are 16 residues in the CDR3.

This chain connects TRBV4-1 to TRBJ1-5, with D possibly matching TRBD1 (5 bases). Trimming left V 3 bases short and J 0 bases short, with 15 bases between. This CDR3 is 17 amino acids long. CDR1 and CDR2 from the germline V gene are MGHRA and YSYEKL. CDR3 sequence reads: CASSQGWGSYSNQPQHF. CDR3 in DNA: TGCGCCAGCAGCCAGGGGTGGGGCTCGTATAGCAATCAGCCCCAGCATTTT.

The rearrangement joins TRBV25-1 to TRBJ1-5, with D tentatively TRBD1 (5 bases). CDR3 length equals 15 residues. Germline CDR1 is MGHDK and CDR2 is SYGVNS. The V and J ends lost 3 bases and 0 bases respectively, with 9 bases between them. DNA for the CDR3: TGTGCCAGCAGTGACCCAGGGAATAGCAATCAGCCCCAGCATTTT. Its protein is CASSDPGNSNQPQHF.

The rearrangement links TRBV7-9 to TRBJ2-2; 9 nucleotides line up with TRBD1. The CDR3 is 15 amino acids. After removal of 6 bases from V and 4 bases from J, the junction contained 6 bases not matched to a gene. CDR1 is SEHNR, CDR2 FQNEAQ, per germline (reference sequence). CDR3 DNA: TGTGCCAGCAGACCGGGACAGGGAGGCACCGGGGAGCTGTTTTTT. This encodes CASRPGQGGTGELFF.

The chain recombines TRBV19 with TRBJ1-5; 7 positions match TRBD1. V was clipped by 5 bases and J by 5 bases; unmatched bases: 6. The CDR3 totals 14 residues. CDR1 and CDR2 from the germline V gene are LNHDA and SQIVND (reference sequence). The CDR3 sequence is CASSWDSRDQPQHF. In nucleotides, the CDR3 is TGTGCCAGTAGTTGGGACAGCAGGGATCAGCCCCAGCATTTT.

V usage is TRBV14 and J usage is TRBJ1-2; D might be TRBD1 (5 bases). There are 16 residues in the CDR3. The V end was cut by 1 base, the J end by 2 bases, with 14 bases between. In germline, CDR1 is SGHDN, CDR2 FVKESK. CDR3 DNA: TGTGCCAGCAGCCAAGTTAAGGGGACTGCAAACTATGGCTACACCTTC. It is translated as CASSQVKGTANYGYTF.

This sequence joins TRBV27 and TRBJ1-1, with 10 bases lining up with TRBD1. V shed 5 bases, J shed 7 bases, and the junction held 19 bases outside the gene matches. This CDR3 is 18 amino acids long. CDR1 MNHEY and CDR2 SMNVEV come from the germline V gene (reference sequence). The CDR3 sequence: CASSRRRTGGSSAIEAFF. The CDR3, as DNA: TGTGCCAGCAGTCGACGCCGGACAGGGGGGAGTTCCGCCATTGAAGCTTTCTTT.

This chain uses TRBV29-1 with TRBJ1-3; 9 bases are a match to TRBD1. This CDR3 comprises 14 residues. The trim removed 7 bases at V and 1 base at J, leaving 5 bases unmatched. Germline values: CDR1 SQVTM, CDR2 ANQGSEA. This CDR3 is CSANDRGSGNTIYF. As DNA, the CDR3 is TGCAGCGCCAACGACAGGGGGTCTGGAAACACCATATATTTT.

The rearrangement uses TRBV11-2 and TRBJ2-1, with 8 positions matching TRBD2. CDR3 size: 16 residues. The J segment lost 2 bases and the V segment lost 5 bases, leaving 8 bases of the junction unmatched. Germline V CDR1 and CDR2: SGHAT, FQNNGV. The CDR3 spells CASSPGAGGAYNEQFF. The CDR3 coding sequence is TGTGCCAGCAGCCCCGGCGCGGGGGGCGCCTACAATGAGCAGTTCTTC. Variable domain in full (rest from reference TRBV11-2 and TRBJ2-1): EAGVAQSPRYKIIEKRQSVAFWCNPISGHATLYWYQQILGQGPKLLIQFQNNGVVDDSQLPKDRFSAERLKGVDSTLKIQPAKLEDSAVYLCASSPGAGGAYNEQFFGPGTRLTVL.

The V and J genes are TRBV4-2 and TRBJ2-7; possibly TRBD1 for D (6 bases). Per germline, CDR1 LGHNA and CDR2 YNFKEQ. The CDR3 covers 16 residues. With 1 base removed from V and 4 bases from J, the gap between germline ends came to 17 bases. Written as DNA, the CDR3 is TGTGCCAGCAGCCAAGCTACCGGGACACTTAATTACGAGCAGTACTTC. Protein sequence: CASSQATGTLNYEQYF.